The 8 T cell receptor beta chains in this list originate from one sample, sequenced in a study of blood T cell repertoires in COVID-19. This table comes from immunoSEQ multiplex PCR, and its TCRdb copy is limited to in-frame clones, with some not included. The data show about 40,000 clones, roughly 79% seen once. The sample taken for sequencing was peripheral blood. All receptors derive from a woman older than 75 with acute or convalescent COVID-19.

DNA for the CDR3: TGCAGCGCTAATAGACAGAACCTAAACACTGAAGCTTTCTTT. It codes for CSANRQNLNTEAFF. The genes are TRBV29-1 and TRBJ1-1, with D possibly TRBD1 on 5 matching bases. Trimming stripped 7 bases from V and 2 bases from J, with 17 bases between. CDR1 is SQVTM and CDR2 is ANQGSEA in the germline V gene. This CDR3 region has 14 residues.

The chain's CDR3 is CASSQDLGFAGGNEQFF. As DNA, the CDR3 is TGTGCCAGCAGCCAAGATCTGGGGTTTGCGGGAGGTAATGAGCAGTTCTTC. The J gene is TRBJ2-1, the V gene TRBV14; 8 bases map to TRBD2. This CDR3 contains 17 residues. Germline loops: CDR1 SGHDN, CDR2 FVKESK. Trimming took 0 bases from V and 7 from J; bases not matched to a gene: 11.

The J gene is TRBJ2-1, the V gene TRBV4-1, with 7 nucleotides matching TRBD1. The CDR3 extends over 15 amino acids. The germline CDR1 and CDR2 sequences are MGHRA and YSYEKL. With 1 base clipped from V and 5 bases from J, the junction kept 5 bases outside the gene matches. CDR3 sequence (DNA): TGCGCCAGCAGCCAAGTAGGGGGCGCCCACAATGAGCAGTTCTTC. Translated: CASSQVGGAHNEQFF.

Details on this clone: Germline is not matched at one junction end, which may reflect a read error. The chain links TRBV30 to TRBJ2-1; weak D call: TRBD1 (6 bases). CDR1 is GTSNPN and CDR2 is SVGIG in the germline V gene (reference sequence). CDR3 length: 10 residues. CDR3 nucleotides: TGTGCTCTAGGTGGGACATATAAGATCTTC. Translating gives CALGGTYKIF.

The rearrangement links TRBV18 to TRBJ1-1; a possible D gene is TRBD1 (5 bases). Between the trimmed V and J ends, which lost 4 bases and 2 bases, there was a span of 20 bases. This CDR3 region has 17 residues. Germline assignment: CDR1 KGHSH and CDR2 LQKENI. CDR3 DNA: TGTGCCAGCTCACAGTTGGGACTTATGGGATATAACACTGAAGCTTTCTTT. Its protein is CASSQLGLMGYNTEAFF.

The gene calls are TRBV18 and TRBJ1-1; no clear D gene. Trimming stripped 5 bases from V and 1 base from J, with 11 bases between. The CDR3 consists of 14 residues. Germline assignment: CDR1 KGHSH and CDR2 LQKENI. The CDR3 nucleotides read TGTGCCAGCTCAACATACAGTGAGAACACTGAAGCTTTCTTT. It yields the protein CASSTYSENTEAFF.

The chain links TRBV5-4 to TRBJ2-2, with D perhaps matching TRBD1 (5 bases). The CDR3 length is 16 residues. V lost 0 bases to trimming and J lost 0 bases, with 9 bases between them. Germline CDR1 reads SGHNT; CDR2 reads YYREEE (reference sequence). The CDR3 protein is CASSLVRQTNTGELFF. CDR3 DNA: TGTGCCAGCAGCTTGGTCCGACAGACGAACACCGGGGAGCTGTTTTTT. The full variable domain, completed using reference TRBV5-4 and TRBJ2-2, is ETGVTQSPTHLIKTRGQQVTLRCSSQSGHNTVSWYQQALGQGPQFIFQYYREEENGRGNFPPRFSGLQFPNYSSELNVNALELDDSALYLCASSLVRQTNTGELFFGEGSRLTVL.

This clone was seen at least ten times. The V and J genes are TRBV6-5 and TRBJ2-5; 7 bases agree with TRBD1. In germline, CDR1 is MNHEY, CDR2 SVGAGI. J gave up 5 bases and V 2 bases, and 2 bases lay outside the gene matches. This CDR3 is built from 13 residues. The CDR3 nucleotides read TGTGCCAGCAGTTACGGCAGGGGGGAGACCCAGTACTTC. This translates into CASSYGRGETQYF.